This T cell receptor beta chain was profiled in a study of tumor-infiltrating lymphocytes in primary liver carcinoma. Study overall: Sequenced samples came back with roughly 3.65 to 7.5 million productive TCRbeta reads, and the counts looked alike across tissue types.

Investigators took RNA and DNA out together from about 21-30 mg of unsorted bulk tissue. Points from the study as a whole: Compared with blood, tumor repertoires held significantly more in their top 250 clones. Only about 7-25% of top clones were detected in each of the five tumor regions.

This clonotype was counted at least ten times. The antigen is undetermined. A primer in the constant region served to generate TCR beta cDNA from approximately 450 ng of total RNA. Nested multiplex PCR, run for three rounds with slightly modified ARM-PCR, yielded TCR beta libraries. For 10 cycles apiece, the opening two PCR rounds ran with TRBV1-TRBV30 forward primers and a C-beta reverse primer. TCRdb itself ran the multiplex PCR reads through MiXCR, one entry per CDR3 protein. The sample gives 50,000 to 65,000 distinct CDR3 sequences, about 65% of which show up once; 40% is in the top ten. The junction had 4 bases not matched to a gene; V was cut back by 5 bases and J by 5 bases. Germline-derived CDR1 and CDR2 are ENHRY and SYGVKD. The CDR3 loop spans 14 amino acids.

The chain combines TRBV10-3 with TRBJ2-1, with 9 bases aligning to TRBD2. The specimen sequenced was liver tumor tissue from sampling region 4. The subset denotes: tumor region T4, right-lateral pole. The clonotype comes from a man aged 35-49 years with primary liver carcinoma and hepatitis B virus infection. The CDR3 bases are TGTGCCATCAGTTTAGCGGGAGTGAACAATGAGCAGTTCTTC. Protein sequence: CAISLAGVNNEQFF.